This record covers a single TCR beta chain. Its antigen is not known. The sample belongs to a study of beta chain features in type 1 diabetes. Expressed TCRB transcripts got sequenced, as all isolated RNA was reverse transcribed. Some clones are missing from TCRdb's copy, which holds only in-frame ones; the method was immunoSEQ multiplex PCR. The sample carries some 350,000 clones, roughly 9.8% recorded once. This CDR3 region has 15 residues. Germline V gene lookup returns CDR1 SGHTA and CDR2 FQGTGA. With 4 bases clipped from V and 7 bases from J, the junction kept 11 bases outside the gene matches. General observations from the study: Shorter TCRB CDR3s, moderately but significantly so, marked every one of the four CD4+ subsets in Type 1 diabetes patients.

This chain uses TRBV7-3 with TRBJ1-2, with 8 bases lining up with TRBD1. What was sequenced was central memory CD4+ T cells from blood. This receptor was identified in a man under 40 with type 1 diabetes. CDR3 DNA sequence: TGTGCCAGCAGCTATGGGACAGGACCCGAAGGTGGCTACACCTTC. It translates to CASSYGTGPEGGYTF.